The 29 T cell receptor beta chains presented below share a single source sample, sequenced in a study of control samples from healthy donors and cancer patients. Only in-frame clones appear in the TCRdb table, and some are missing; sequencing was by immunoSEQ multiplex PCR. The sample carries about 120,000 clones, around nine tenths recorded once. Sample: blood. The receptors were gathered from a man aged 25 to 45 in good health.

The CDR3 bases are TGTGCCAGCTCCCTGAGGGGGAGCTACGAGCAGTACGTC. It yields the protein CASSLRGSYEQYV. The chain combines TRBV21-1 with TRBJ2-7; the table's D call, TRBD1, has no DNA check behind it. TRBV21-1 is flagged as a pseudogene. CDR3 length: 13 amino acids.

The chain combines TRBV30 with TRBJ2-2, with TRBD1 matching 7 bases. V gave up 5 bases and J gave up 3 bases; unmatched junction bases: 3. Germline values: CDR1 GTSNPN, CDR2 SVGIG (reference sequence). The CDR3 totals 13 residues. This CDR3 is CAWQGDYTGELFF. CDR3 nucleotide sequence: TGTGCCTGGCAGGGGGATTACACCGGGGAGCTGTTTTTT.

In its sample, this clone was seen once. V is TRBV19 and J is TRBJ1-5; D uncertain. Trimming cost V 3 bases and J 6 bases, with 15 bases left between them. CDR3 size: 15 residues. Germline V gives CDR1 LNHDA, CDR2 SQIVND (reference sequence). In nucleotides, the CDR3 is TGTGCCAGTAGTATCCCAGGACTTGCCAGTCAGCCCCAGCATTTT. Amino acids: CASSIPGLASQPQHF.

The chain carries TRBV6-5 and TRBJ1-2; 7 positions agree with TRBD1. Trimming at V came to 6 bases and at J to 7 bases, leaving 11 bases not matched to a gene. The CDR3 covers 14 residues. CDR1 is MNHEY, CDR2 SVGAGI, per germline. The CDR3 region has the DNA TGTGCCAGCAGCCCCGGACCAGGGGGAGGTGGCTACACCTTC. This translates into CASSPGPGGGGYTF.

The V gene is TRBV30, the J gene TRBJ1-3; 7 bases line up with TRBD1. The CDR3 is 15 amino acids. After removal of 4 bases from V and 0 bases from J, the junction contained 6 bases not matched to a gene. Germline values: CDR1 GTSNPN, CDR2 SVGIG (reference sequence). The CDR3 sequence: CAWTGTATSGNTIYF. The CDR3 DNA reads TGTGCCTGGACCGGGACAGCAACCTCTGGAAACACCATATATTTT.

This clone is a singleton in its sample. The chain joins TRBV7-2 to TRBJ1-5, with 7 positions matching TRBD1. Germline lookup yields CDR1 SGHTA and CDR2 FQGNSA. V shed 5 bases, J shed 11 bases, and the junction held 18 bases outside the gene matches. The CDR3 spans 16 residues. The CDR3 loop reads CASSRSPLTGFGSQHF. For the CDR3, the DNA is TGTGCCAGCAGCCGTAGCCCTTTGACAGGGTTCGGATCCCAGCATTTT.

This clone was picked up one time. This sequence joins TRBV9 and TRBJ2-2; 13 bases agree with TRBD2. This CDR3 is 15 amino acids long. Germline values: CDR1 SGDLS, CDR2 YYNGEE. After removal of 3 bases from V and 7 bases from J, the junction contained 3 bases not matched to a gene. Here the CDR3 reads CASSARLAGGGELFF. CDR3 bases: TGTGCCAGCAGCGCGAGACTAGCGGGGGGCGGGGAGCTGTTTTTT.

The rearrangement links TRBV5-1 to TRBJ1-2; 10 bases are a match to TRBD1. Trimming took 3 bases from V and 3 from J; bases not matched to a gene: 5. The CDR3 covers 15 residues. CDR1 is SGHRS and CDR2 is YFSETQ in the germline V gene. The CDR3 spells CASSYTGTGDYGYTF. The CDR3 DNA follows: TGCGCCAGCAGCTATACCGGGACAGGGGACTATGGCTACACCTTC.

The chain joins TRBV4-1 to TRBJ1-5; D is perhaps TRBD1 (6 bases). V was trimmed by 4 bases and J by 6 bases, leaving 16 bases between them. The germline V gene has CDR1 MGHRA and CDR2 YSYEKL. The CDR3 contains 15 residues. In nucleotides, the CDR3 is TGCGCCAGCAGCCTCCTTACAGGGTACGGTCAGCCCCAGCATTTT. This sequence encodes CASSLLTGYGQPQHF.

The count of this clone is one. The rearrangement links TRBV11-3 to TRBJ2-7; 7 nucleotides line up with TRBD1. The junction had 9 bases not matched to a gene; V was cut back by 5 bases and J by 5 bases. This CDR3 has 14 amino acids. The germline V gene encodes CDR1 SGHNT and CDR2 YENEEA. CDR3 DNA: TGTGCCAGCAGCACAACCGACAGGGCCCACGAGCAGTACTTC. It codes for CASSTTDRAHEQYF.

V and J are TRBV19 and TRBJ1-2; D gene uncertain. The CDR3 is 13 amino acids. The germline gives CDR1 LNHDA, CDR2 SQIVND (reference sequence). Trimming pared 8 bases from V and 3 bases from J, leaving 13 bases between. The DNA for the CDR3 is TGTGCCAGTTCCCCGAGGAGTGACTATGGCTACACCTTC. The encoded protein is CASSPRSDYGYTF.

The chain employs TRBV5-1 and TRBJ1-1; no clear D gene. Germline CDR1 reads SGHRS; CDR2 reads YFSETQ. The V end was cut by 4 bases, the J end by 2 bases, with 12 bases between. The CDR3 spans 14 residues. Written as DNA, the CDR3 is TGCGCCAGCAGCGCGGGGTCTTATAACACTGAAGCTTTCTTT. This sequence encodes CASSAGSYNTEAFF.

This clone has more than one count but fewer than ten. J is TRBJ1-5 and V is TRBV3-1 (or the pseudogene TRBV3-2); TRBD1 matches 7 bases. This CDR3 contains 13 residues. V shed 8 bases and J 4 bases; nucleotides not matched to a gene: 5. The germline V gene has CDR1 LGHDT and CDR2 YNNKEL (reference sequence). The CDR3 sequence: CASGTVYNQPQHF. The CDR3, as DNA: TGTGCCAGCGGGACAGTGTATAATCAGCCCCAGCATTTT.

The chain is built from TRBV7-7 and TRBJ2-5, with D tentatively TRBD2 (7 bases). CDR3 length: 15 amino acids. Germline values: CDR1 SSHAT, CDR2 FNYEAQ (reference sequence). The V end lost 1 base, the J end lost 5 bases, and 14 bases lay between the germline ends. The CDR3: CASSLGAGASETQYF. The CDR3 nucleotides read TGTGCCAGCAGCTTAGGGGCGGGGGCATCGGAGACCCAGTACTTC.

This chain links TRBV24-1 with TRBJ2-2, with 9 bases fitting TRBD1. Looked up from germline, CDR1 is KGHDR and CDR2 is SFDVKD. After removal of 4 bases from V and 4 bases from J, the junction contained 6 bases not matched to a gene. The CDR3 has 16 amino acids. This CDR3 reads CATSENRGQSTGELFF. The CDR3 region has the DNA TGTGCCACCAGTGAGAACAGGGGGCAGAGCACCGGGGAGCTGTTTTTT.

The J gene is TRBJ2-3, the V gene TRBV7-7; maybe TRBD2 (7 bases). Looked up from germline, CDR1 is SSHAT and CDR2 is FNYEAQ (reference sequence). The CDR3 is 16 amino acids. Trimming pared 1 base from V and 2 bases from J, leaving 13 bases between. CDR3 DNA: TGTGCCAGCAGCTTAGGACGGGGGGCGACCACAGATACGCAGTATTTT. It translates to CASSLGRGATTDTQYF.

The V and J genes are TRBV27 and TRBJ1-6; 12 nucleotides agree with TRBD1. Trimming at V came to 6 bases and at J to 9 bases, leaving 9 bases not matched to a gene. Germline CDR1 is MNHEY and CDR2 is SMNVEV (reference sequence). The CDR3 contains 16 residues. In DNA form, the CDR3 reads TGTGCCAGCAGACAGGGACAGGGGGCCAGTGGTTCACCCCTCCACTTT. This codes for CASRQGQGASGSPLHF.

The table lists this clone with a count of one. This chain uses TRBV30 with TRBJ2-7, with TRBD1 matching 10 bases. V was clipped by 0 bases and J by 6 bases; unmatched bases: 2. The germline V gene encodes CDR1 GTSNPN and CDR2 SVGIG (reference sequence). This CDR3 has 13 residues. CDR3 in DNA: TGTGCCTGGAGTGTAGACAGGGGGCGCGAGCAGTACGTC. This gives the protein CAWSVDRGREQYV.

The genes are TRBV5-1 and TRBJ2-3; D may be TRBD1 (6 bases). Germline V gives CDR1 SGHRS, CDR2 YFSETQ. The length of the CDR3 is 15 residues. The V and J ends lost 4 bases and 2 bases respectively, with 14 bases between them. The CDR3 loop is CASSREGQLTDTQYF. Here the CDR3 DNA reads TGCGCCAGCAGCCGGGAAGGACAGCTCACAGATACGCAGTATTTT. The entire variable domain, with the rest obtained from reference TRBV5-1 and TRBJ2-3, is as follows: KAGVTQTPRYLIKTRGQQVTLSCSPISGHRSVSWYQQTPGQGLQFLFEYFSETQRNKGNFPGRFSGRQFSNSRSEMNVSTLELGDSALYLCASSREGQLTDTQYFGPGTRLTVL.

V usage is TRBV3-1 (or the pseudogene TRBV3-2) and J usage is TRBJ1-2; D not certain. This CDR3 region has 15 residues. Trimming pared 8 bases from V and 0 bases from J, leaving 16 bases between. Per germline, CDR1 LGHDT and CDR2 YNNKEL (reference sequence). The CDR3 nucleotides are TGTGCCAGCGCCCCGGGAGGGAATACTAACTATGGCTACACCTTC. Its translation is CASAPGGNTNYGYTF.

J is TRBJ1-1 and V is TRBV6-6; D gene uncertain. In germline, CDR1 is MNHNY, CDR2 SVGAGI (reference sequence). Trimming stripped 4 bases from V and 1 base from J, with 13 bases between. This CDR3 is built from 15 residues. CDR3 DNA sequence: TGTGCCAGCAGTTTCAAAGGCCACGGGAACACTGAAGCTTTCTTT. Amino acid sequence: CASSFKGHGNTEAFF.

The rearrangement uses TRBV3-1 (or the pseudogene TRBV3-2) and TRBJ1-6, with D uncertain. Germline V gene data show CDR1 as LGHDT and CDR2 as YNNKEL (reference sequence). This CDR3 is 13 amino acids long. V lost 7 bases, J lost 5 bases, and 9 bases lay in between. The CDR3 is CASKVSNNSPLHF. In DNA form, the CDR3 reads TGTGCCAGCAAGGTCAGCAATAATTCACCCCTCCACTTT.

The chain recombines TRBV5-1 with TRBJ1-6; D remains ambiguous. The CDR3 consists of 18 residues. Germline V gene data show CDR1 as SGHRS and CDR2 as YFSETQ. The V end was cut by 0 bases, the J end by 7 bases, with 20 bases between. CDR3 residues: CASSLEQVEGGLNSPLHF. DNA of the CDR3: TGCGCCAGCAGCTTGGAACAAGTAGAGGGAGGGTTGAATTCACCCCTCCACTTT.

The V gene is TRBV6-5, the J gene TRBJ1-4, with TRBD1 identical over 7 bases. The CDR3 is 15 amino acids. Germline V gene lookup returns CDR1 MNHEY and CDR2 SVGAGI. The ends lost 6 bases at V and 5 bases at J; junction bases unmatched: 9. DNA of the CDR3: TGTGCCAGCAGGCCCCGAGGGGGCTTGAATGAAAAACTGTTTTTT. Translating gives CASRPRGGLNEKLFF.

The chain couples TRBV7-2 to TRBJ1-4; D is perhaps TRBD1 (5 bases). In germline, CDR1 is SGHTA, CDR2 FQGNSA. V lost 4 bases and J 3 bases, leaving 12 bases between the germline ends. This CDR3 region has 15 residues. DNA for the CDR3: TGTGCCAGCAGCTCTGGGGGGAGTCCTAATGAAAAACTGTTTTTT. The encoded protein is CASSSGGSPNEKLFF.

Written as DNA, the CDR3 is TGTGCCAGCAGCCTTACAGGGGATGGAAACACCATATATTTT. Translating it yields CASSLTGDGNTIYF. The rearrangement joins TRBV7-9 to TRBJ1-3; 7 nucleotides align to TRBD1. CDR1 is SEHNR, CDR2 FQNEAQ, per germline (reference sequence). Trimming removed 5 bases from V and 3 bases from J; junction bases left unmatched: 4. This CDR3 is 14 amino acids long.

The V call is TRBV27, the J call TRBJ1-1; 8 bases line up with TRBD1. Looked up from germline, CDR1 is MNHEY and CDR2 is SMNVEV (reference sequence). CDR3 size: 14 residues. J gave up 5 bases and V 5 bases, and 7 bases lay outside the gene matches. The CDR3 DNA reads as TGTGCCAGCAGTCCGAGGGACAGGCTAACTGAAGCTTTCTTT. Translating it yields CASSPRDRLTEAFF.

This rearrangement joins TRBV2 to TRBJ2-5; D uncertain. Germline loops: CDR1 SNHLY, CDR2 FYNNEI. The CDR3 spans 13 residues. Trimming removed 4 bases at V and 0 bases at J, with 6 bases between. CDR3 sequence reads: CASSVADQETQYF. The CDR3 coding sequence is TGTGCCAGCAGTGTGGCAGACCAAGAGACCCAGTACTTC.

CDR3 region: CASSLLAGSSTDTQYF. As DNA, the CDR3 is TGTGCCAGCTCACTACTAGCGGGATCTAGCACAGATACGCAGTATTTT. The chain combines TRBV18 with TRBJ2-3; 10 bases agree with TRBD2. Trimming removed 4 bases from V and 0 bases from J; junction bases left unmatched: 4. This CDR3 spans 16 amino acids. Germline-derived CDR1 and CDR2 are KGHSH and LQKENI. The full variable domain, with the rest looked up from reference TRBV18 and TRBJ2-3, is NAGVMQNPRHLVRRRGQEARLRCSPMKGHSHVYWYRQLPEEGLKFMVYLQKENIIDESGMPKERFSAEFPKEGPSILRIQQVVRGDSAAYFCASSLLAGSSTDTQYFGPGTRLTVL.